These 10 T cell receptor beta chains were all obtained from the same sample, sequenced in a study of T cells of healthy individuals. TCRdb passed the 5' RACE reads through MiXCR, listing each CDR3 protein once. Of 40,000 to 65,000 distinct CDR3 sequences in the sample, under 15% were seen once. The receptor set was obtained from a human donor in good health.

This clonotype occurred many times. This rearrangement joins TRBV2 to TRBJ2-7; 7 bases line up with TRBD1. The germline V gene encodes CDR1 SNHLY and CDR2 FYNNEI. The V segment lost 10 bases and the J segment 1 base; nucleotides outside the gene matches: 10. There are 14 residues in the CDR3. The CDR3 protein is CATLDRPSSYEQYF. In DNA form, the CDR3 reads TGTGCCACCTTGGACAGGCCTAGTTCCTACGAGCAGTACTTC. Full variable domain (rest looked up from reference TRBV2 and TRBJ2-7): EPEVTQTPSHQVTQMGQEVILRCVPISNHLYFYWYRQILGQKVEFLVSFYNNEISEKSEIFDDQFSVERPDGSNFTLKIRSTKLEDSAMYFCATLDRPSSYEQYFGPGTRLTVT.

This clonotype was observed a handful of times. The rearrangement links TRBV6-2 or TRBV6-3 to TRBJ2-1; 7 bases are shared with TRBD1. Germline V CDR1 and CDR2: MNHEY, SVGEGT. V was clipped by 4 bases and J by 9 bases; unmatched bases: 12. CDR3 length equals 15 residues. CDR3 in amino acids: CASSLTGIMGSEQFF. CDR3 in DNA: TGTGCCAGCAGTTTGACAGGGATAATGGGAAGTGAGCAGTTCTTC.

This clonotype was found a few times. The chain joins TRBV7-2 to TRBJ2-5; 7 bases match TRBD1. Losses at the gene ends were 5 bases for V and 7 bases for J; bases not matched to a gene: 10. Germline V gives CDR1 SGHTA, CDR2 FQGNSA. The CDR3 extends over 14 amino acids. The CDR3 loop is CASSLGTVRGTQYF. Here the CDR3 DNA reads TGTGCCAGCAGCCTAGGGACAGTACGAGGGACCCAGTACTTC.

This clonotype came up a few times. The genes are TRBV10-3 and TRBJ1-5; TRBD1 might be the D (5 bases). Germline lookup yields CDR1 ENHRY and CDR2 SYGVKD. The CDR3 is 18 amino acids. V dropped 4 bases and J dropped 3 bases, with 22 bases sitting between them. CDR3 protein: CAISAYPILGPLNQPQHF. The CDR3 DNA follows: TGTGCCATCAGTGCCTATCCCATCCTGGGACCTCTCAATCAGCCCCAGCATTTT.

This clonotype was seen a few times. The CDR3 protein is CASRNLSEQYF. CDR3 bases: TGTGCCAGCCGTAACCTGTCCGAGCAGTACTTC. The J gene is TRBJ2-7, the V gene TRBV13; no definite D call. The CDR3 is 11 residues long. V was pared by 8 bases and J by 6 bases, with 11 bases between. Per germline, CDR1 PRHDT and CDR2 FYEKMQ (reference sequence). Looking up the rest from reference TRBV13 and TRBJ2-7 gives the full variable domain: AAGVIQSPRHLIKEKRETATLKCYPIPRHDTVYWYQQGPGQDPQFLISFYEKMQSDKGSIPDRFSAQQFSDYHSELNMSSLELGDSALYFCASRNLSEQYFGPGTRLTVT.

This clonotype was seen only a few times. This sequence joins TRBV11-2 and TRBJ2-3, with 8 bases matching TRBD2. The V gene end was trimmed by 5 bases and the J gene end by 5 bases; junction bases not matched to a gene: 9. The V gene's germline CDR1 is SGHAT and CDR2 FQNNGV. The CDR3 sequence is 15 residues long. This chain's CDR3 is CASSRLSGGEDTQYF. The CDR3 region has the DNA TGTGCCAGCAGCCGACTCAGCGGGGGCGAAGATACGCAGTATTTT.

CDR3: CASSQDRGVRTEAFF. Written as DNA, the CDR3 is TGCGCCAGCAGCCAAGATAGGGGGGTGAGAACTGAAGCTTTCTTT. The chain employs TRBV4-3 and TRBJ1-1; possible D gene TRBD1, 6 bases. CDR1 LGHNA and CDR2 YSLEER come from the germline V gene. There are 15 residues in the CDR3. V lost 0 bases and J 5 bases, leaving 13 bases between the germline ends.

The gene calls are TRBV20-1 and TRBJ1-2; TRBD1 matches 9 bases. This CDR3 has 13 residues. V lost 3 bases to trimming and J lost 6 bases; unmatched junction nucleotides: 5. Germline V gene sequence: CDR1 DFQATT, CDR2 SNEGSKA (reference sequence). CDR3 nucleotide sequence: TGCAGTGCTAGGGTTACAGGGGGCCATGGCTACACCTTC. Amino acid sequence: CSARVTGGHGYTF.

In its sample, this clonotype was seen many times. The CDR3 DNA is TGTGCCAGCAGCGTAGCGGGATCGGTCTACGAGCAGTACTTC. Protein product: CASSVAGSVYEQYF. V is TRBV25-1 and J is TRBJ2-7; 8 nucleotides match TRBD2. With V trimmed by 6 bases and J by 3 bases, 7 bases remained unmatched. The CDR3 extends over 14 amino acids. Germline-derived CDR1 and CDR2 are MGHDK and SYGVNS.

V and J are TRBV11-2 and TRBJ1-1; maybe TRBD1 (6 bases). Per germline, CDR1 SGHAT and CDR2 FQNNGV. The CDR3 loop spans 13 amino acids. Trimming left V 1 base short and J 8 bases short, with 11 bases between. The CDR3 DNA reads as TGTGCCAGCAGCTTAGGACAGGAGACAGAAGCTTTCTTT. Translating gives CASSLGQETEAFF.